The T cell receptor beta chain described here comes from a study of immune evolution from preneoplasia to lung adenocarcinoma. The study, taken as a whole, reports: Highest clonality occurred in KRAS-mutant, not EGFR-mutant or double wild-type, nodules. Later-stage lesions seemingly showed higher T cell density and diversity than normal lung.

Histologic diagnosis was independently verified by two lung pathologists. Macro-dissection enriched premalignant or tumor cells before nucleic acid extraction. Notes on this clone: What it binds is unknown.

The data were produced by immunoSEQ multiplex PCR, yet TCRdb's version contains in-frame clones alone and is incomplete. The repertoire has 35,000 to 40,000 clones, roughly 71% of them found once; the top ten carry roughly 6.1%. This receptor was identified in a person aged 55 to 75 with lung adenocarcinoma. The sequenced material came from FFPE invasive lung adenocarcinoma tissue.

CDR3 amino acids: CASSPGTSGRYEQYF. The CDR3 nucleotides read TGTGCCAGCAGCCCCGGGACTAGCGGGAGGTACGAGCAGTACTTC. The genes are TRBV5-4 and TRBJ2-7, with 15 bases aligning to TRBD2. The CDR3 sequence is 15 residues long. V trimming: 4 bases; J trimming: 4 bases; junction bases outside the gene matches: 3. Germline V gene data show CDR1 as SGHNT and CDR2 as YYREEE (reference sequence).